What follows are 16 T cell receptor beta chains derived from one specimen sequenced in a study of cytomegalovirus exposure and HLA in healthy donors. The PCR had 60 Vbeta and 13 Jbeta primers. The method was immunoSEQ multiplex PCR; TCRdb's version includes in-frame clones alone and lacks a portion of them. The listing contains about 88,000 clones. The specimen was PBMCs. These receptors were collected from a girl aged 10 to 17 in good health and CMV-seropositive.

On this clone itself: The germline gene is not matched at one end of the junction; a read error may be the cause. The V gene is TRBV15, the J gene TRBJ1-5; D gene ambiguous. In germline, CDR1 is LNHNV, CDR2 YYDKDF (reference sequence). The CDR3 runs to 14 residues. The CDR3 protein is CATSRAPPNRPQHF. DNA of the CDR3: TGTGCCACCAGCAGAGCTCCCCCTAATCGGCCCCAGCATTTT.

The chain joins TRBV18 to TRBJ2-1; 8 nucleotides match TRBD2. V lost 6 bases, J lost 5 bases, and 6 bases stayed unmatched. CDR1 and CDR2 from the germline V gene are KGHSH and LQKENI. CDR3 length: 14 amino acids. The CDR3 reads CASSQTSEDNEQFF. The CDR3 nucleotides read TGTGCCAGCTCCCAGACTAGCGAAGACAATGAGCAGTTCTTC.

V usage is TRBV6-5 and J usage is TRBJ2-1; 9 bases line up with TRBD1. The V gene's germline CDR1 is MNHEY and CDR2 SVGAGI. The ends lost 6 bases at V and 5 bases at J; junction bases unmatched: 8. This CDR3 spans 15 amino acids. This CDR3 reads CASSANRGPDNEQFF. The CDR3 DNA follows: TGTGCCAGCAGCGCAAACAGGGGGCCCGACAATGAGCAGTTCTTC.

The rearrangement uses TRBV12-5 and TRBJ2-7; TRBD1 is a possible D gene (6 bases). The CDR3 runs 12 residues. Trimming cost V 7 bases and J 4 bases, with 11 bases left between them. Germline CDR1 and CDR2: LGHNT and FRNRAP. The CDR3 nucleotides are TGTGCTAGTGCCTTGACAGGATACGAGCAGTACTTC. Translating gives CASALTGYEQYF.

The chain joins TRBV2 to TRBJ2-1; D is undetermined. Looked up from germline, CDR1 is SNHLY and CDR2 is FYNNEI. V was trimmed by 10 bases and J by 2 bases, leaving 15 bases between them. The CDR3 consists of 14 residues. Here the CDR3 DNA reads TGTGCCATCATCACCGGTGTTACCTACAATGAGCAGTTCTTC. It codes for CAIITGVTYNEQFF. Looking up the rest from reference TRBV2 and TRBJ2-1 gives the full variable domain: EPEVTQTPSHQVTQMGQEVILRCVPISNHLYFYWYRQILGQKVEFLVSFYNNEISEKSEIFDDQFSVERPDGSNFTLKIRSTKLEDSAMYFCAIITGVTYNEQFFGPGTRLTVL.

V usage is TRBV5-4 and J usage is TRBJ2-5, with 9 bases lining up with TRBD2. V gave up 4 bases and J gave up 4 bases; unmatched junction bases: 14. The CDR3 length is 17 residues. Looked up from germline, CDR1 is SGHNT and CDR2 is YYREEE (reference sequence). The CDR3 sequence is CASSQGGIAGVLETQYF. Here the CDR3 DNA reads TGTGCCAGCAGCCAGGGAGGGATAGCGGGGGTCTTAGAGACCCAGTACTTC.

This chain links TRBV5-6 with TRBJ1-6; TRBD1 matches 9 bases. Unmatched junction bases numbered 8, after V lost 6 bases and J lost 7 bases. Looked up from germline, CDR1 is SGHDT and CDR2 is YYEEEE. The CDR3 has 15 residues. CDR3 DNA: TGTGCCAGCACCGGGCCGGGGACAGGGAATTCACCCCTCCACTTT. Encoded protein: CASTGPGTGNSPLHF.

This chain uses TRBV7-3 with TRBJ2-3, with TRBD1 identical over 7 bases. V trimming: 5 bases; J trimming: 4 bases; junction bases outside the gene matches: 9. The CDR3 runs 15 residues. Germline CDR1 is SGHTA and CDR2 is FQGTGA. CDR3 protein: CASSQQGLGADTQYF. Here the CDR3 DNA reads TGTGCCAGCAGCCAACAGGGGCTTGGGGCAGATACGCAGTATTTT.

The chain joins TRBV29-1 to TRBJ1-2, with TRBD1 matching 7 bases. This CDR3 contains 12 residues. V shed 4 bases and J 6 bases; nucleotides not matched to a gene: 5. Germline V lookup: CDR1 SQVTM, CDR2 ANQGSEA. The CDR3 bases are TGCAGCGTTGGAGGGGGCCCTAATGGCTACACCTTC. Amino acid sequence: CSVGGGPNGYTF.

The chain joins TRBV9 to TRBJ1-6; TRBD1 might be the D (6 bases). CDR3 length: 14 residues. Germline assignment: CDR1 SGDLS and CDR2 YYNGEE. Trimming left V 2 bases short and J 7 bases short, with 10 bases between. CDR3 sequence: CASSVGQTNSPLHF. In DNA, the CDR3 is TGTGCCAGCAGCGTCGGACAGACGAATTCACCCCTCCACTTT.

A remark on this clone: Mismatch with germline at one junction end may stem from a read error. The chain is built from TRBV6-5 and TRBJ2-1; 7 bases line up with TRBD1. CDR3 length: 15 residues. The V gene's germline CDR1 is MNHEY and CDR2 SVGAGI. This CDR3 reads CASSQGTVSDNEQFF. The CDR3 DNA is TGTGCCAGCAGCCAAGGGACAGTCTCCGACAATGAGCAGTTCTTC.

The CDR3 coding sequence is TGTGCCAGCAGTTTGGGTGAGGACACTGAAGCTTTCTTT. It codes for CASSLGEDTEAFF. The V gene is TRBV27, the J gene TRBJ1-1; D gene ambiguous. Trimming took off 3 bases at V and 3 bases at J, with 8 bases between the two ends. Germline lookup yields CDR1 MNHEY and CDR2 SMNVEV (reference sequence). This CDR3 contains 13 residues.

The CDR3 loop is CASSIQYQETQYF. The CDR3, as DNA: TGTGCCAGTAGTATACAGTACCAAGAGACCCAGTACTTC. The chain employs TRBV19 and TRBJ2-5; D is undetermined. Germline CDR1 is LNHDA and CDR2 is SQIVND (reference sequence). Trimming took 2 bases from V and 0 from J, leaving 4 bases between them. The CDR3 covers 13 residues.

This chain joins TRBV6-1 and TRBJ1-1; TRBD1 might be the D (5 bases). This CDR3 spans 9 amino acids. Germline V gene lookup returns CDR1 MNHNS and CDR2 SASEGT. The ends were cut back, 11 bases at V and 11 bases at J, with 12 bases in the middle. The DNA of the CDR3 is TGTGCCGGGGGGTTGGGGGCTTTCTTT. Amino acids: CAGGLGAFF.

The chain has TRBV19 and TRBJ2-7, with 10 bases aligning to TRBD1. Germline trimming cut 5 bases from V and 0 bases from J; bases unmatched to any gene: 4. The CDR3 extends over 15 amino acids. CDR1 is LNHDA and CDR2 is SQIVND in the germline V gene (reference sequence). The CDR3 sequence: CASSAGTGDSYEQYF. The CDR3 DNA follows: TGTGCCAGTAGTGCCGGGACAGGGGACTCCTACGAGCAGTACTTC.

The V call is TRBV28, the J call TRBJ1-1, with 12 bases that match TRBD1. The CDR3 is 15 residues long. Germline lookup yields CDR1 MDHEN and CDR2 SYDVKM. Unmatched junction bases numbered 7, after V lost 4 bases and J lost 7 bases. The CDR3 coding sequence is TGTGCCAGCAGTTCGGGACAGGGGGCTTTTAATGAAGCTTTCTTT. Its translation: CASSSGQGAFNEAFF.